Listed below are T cell receptor beta chains from one sample, sequenced in a study of T cell clones after liver transplantation. Produced via immunoSEQ multiplex PCR; TCRdb's table is partial and in-frame only. The top ten clones hold 8% to 10% of a sample with under 60,000 clones, less than 75% of them seen once. This specimen was CD4+ T cells from blood, taken at the 22-month timepoint. These TCRs come from a human patient who received a liver transplant. The T cells may come from the graft donor. The CDR3 runs from the conserved cysteine through the conserved F or W. A D gene is named only where the DNA matches it firmly.

>TRBV7-2|TRBD1
CASSLGQGIHTEAFF
>TRBV18|TRBD1
CASSPQTGKNYGYTF
>TRBV9|NA
CASSPRERERGAGNTIYF
>TRBV6-6|TRBD2
CASIQEAGGLGDTQYF
>TRBV5-1|TRBD1
CASSLAGGRGYNEQFF
>TRBV29-1|NA
CSVEVGEKLFF
>TRBV29-1|NA
CSVGDQRAYEQYF
>TRBV6-5|TRBD1
CASSFGQGATDTQYF
>TRBV5-1|TRBD2
CASSLRASGGAQFF
>TRBV21-1|NA
CASSKRQGRSYEQYF
>TRBV5-4|NA
CASSSPGGGYTF